A selection of T cell receptor beta chains follows, all from one sample in a study of blood T cells in healthy people across ages. Each CDR3 protein is one row after TCRdb ran MiXCR on the 5' RACE reads. The sample includes about 970,000 distinct CDR3 sequences, roughly 51% of them seen just once. The sequencing sample was made of blood. The source of these receptors is a woman between 55 and 75 years old in good health. Both conserved end residues are part of each CDR3. The D gene is left open where the match is weak. Expanded clones are given a class, and other clones once, few, many or no size at all.

clone_size	j_call	d_call	v_call	cdr3_aa	cdr3_nt
few	TRBJ2-5	NA	TRBV7-2	CASSLWTAQETQYF	TGTGCCAGCAGCTTATGGACAGCTCAAGAGACCCAGTACTTC
few	TRBJ1-2	NA	TRBV24-1	CATSGPNLSGGYTF	TGTGCCACCAGTGGCCCCAACCTTTCGGGCGGCTACACCTTC
NA	TRBJ2-1	TRBD2	TRBV7-9	CASRTPRGSSGSVQFF	TGTGCCAGCAGGACTCCACGGGGGAGTAGCGGGAGTGTGCAGTTCTTC
few	TRBJ1-1	NA	TRBV5-1	CASSAGHADQAFF	TGCGCCAGCAGCGCAGGACACGCAGACCAAGCTTTCTTT
few	TRBJ2-6	NA	TRBV5-5	CASTPGPQNSGANVLTF	TGTGCCAGCACCCCGGGACCGCAAAACTCTGGGGCCAACGTCCTGACTTTC
NA	TRBJ2-3	TRBD2	TRBV5-6	CASSLGQWTSGRASDTQYF	TGTGCCAGCAGCTTGGGACAGTGGACTAGCGGGAGGGCCTCAGATACGCAGTATTTT
many	TRBJ2-7	TRBD2	TRBV20-1	CSANSPVAGGLAEQYF	TGCAGTGCTAACAGCCCCGTAGCGGGAGGTTTGGCCGAGCAGTACTTC
NA	TRBJ2-5	TRBD2	TRBV28	CVSGARSWTYSETQYF	TGTGTCAGCGGGGCAAGGTCCTGGACCTATTCGGAGACCCAGTACTTC
NA	TRBJ2-5	NA	TRBV12-3/TRBV12-4	CASSLGWEETQYF	TGTGCCAGCAGTTTAGGGTGGGAGGAGACCCAGTACTTC
NA	TRBJ2-3	TRBD1	TRBV6-2/TRBV6-3	CASRPGQGPDTQYF	TGTGCCAGCAGACCGGGACAGGGGCCAGATACGCAGTATTTT
few	TRBJ2-1	TRBD2	TRBV11-2	CASSENLAGGRRQFF	TGTGCCAGCAGCGAAAACTTAGCGGGAGGGAGGCGGCAGTTCTTC
once	TRBJ2-5	NA	TRBV10-1	CASSESRLINEQYF	TGCGCCAGCAGTGAGTCGCGTCTAATTAATGAGCAGTACTTC
NA	TRBJ2-7	NA	TRBV28	CASSSRWGTYEQYF	TGTGCCAGCAGTAGCCGGTGGGGTACCTACGAGCAGTACTTC
NA	TRBJ2-7	NA	TRBV18	CASSPPFLDSYEQYF	TGTGCCAGCTCACCACCGTTCTTAGATTCCTACGAGCAGTACTTC
few	TRBJ2-3	NA	TRBV20-1	CSARVTFTDTQYF	TGCAGTGCTAGAGTGACCTTCACAGATACGCAGTATTTT
few	TRBJ2-7	TRBD2	TRBV30	CAWKLAGGPSSYEQYF	TGTGCCTGGAAACTAGCGGGAGGGCCTAGCTCCTACGAGCAGTACTTC
few	TRBJ2-7	NA	TRBV27	CASSRSTASYEQYF	TGTGCCAGCAGCCGTTCGACAGCATCCTACGAGCAGTACTTC
NA	TRBJ1-1	NA	TRBV7-9	CASSLRDFMNTEAFF	TGTGCCAGCAGCTTACGGGACTTCATGAACACTGAAGCTTTCTTT
NA	TRBJ1-6	NA	TRBV7-9	CASGGSDSRKTLHF	TGTGCCAGCGGAGGTTCAGACAGTCGCAAAACCCTCCACTTT
NA	TRBJ2-7	TRBD1	TRBV20-1	CSARDRGTGGWRSYEQYF	TGCAGTGCTAGAGATCGGGGGACAGGGGGTTGGAGATCCTACGAGCAGTACTTC
NA	TRBJ2-3	NA	TRBV29-1	CSVIDDRRSTDTRYF	TGCAGCGTTATCGACGACAGGCGATCCACAGATACGCGGTATTTT
NA	TRBJ2-7	TRBD1	TRBV27	CASSLARTGSDEQYF	TGTGCCAGCAGTTTAGCGAGGACAGGCAGCGACGAGCAGTACTTC
NA	TRBJ2-1	NA	TRBV7-6	CASSLLYRSLDDNEQFF	TGTGCCAGCAGCTTGTTGTATCGGTCGCTAGACGACAATGAGCAGTTCTTC
NA	TRBJ2-3	TRBD2	TRBV6-2/TRBV6-3	CASSQPSGLAGDRDTQYF	TGTGCCAGCAGCCAACCTTCCGGACTAGCGGGGGACAGAGATACGCAGTATTTT
NA	TRBJ1-2	NA	TRBV4-1	CASSQDLGFLYGYTF	TGCGCCAGCAGCCAAGATCTGGGATTCCTATATGGCTACACCTTC
NA	TRBJ2-3	NA	TRBV21-1	CASRVGGGLAGPSTDTQYF	TGTGCCAGCAGAGTCGGTGGAGGACTAGCGGGACCTAGCACAGATACGCAGTATTTT
few	TRBJ2-1	TRBD1	TRBV29-1	CSVEDVGTGYNEQFF	TGCAGCGTTGAAGATGTCGGGACAGGCTACAATGAGCAGTTCTTC
NA	TRBJ2-7	NA	TRBV28	CATSKSRLHYEQYF	TGTGCCACCTCTAAAAGCCGTCTTCACTACGAGCAGTACTTC
NA	TRBJ2-7	NA	TRBV9	CASSVDSDYYEQYF	TGTGCCAGCAGCGTAGATAGCGATTACTACGAGCAGTACTTC
few	TRBJ2-3	NA	TRBV4-1	CASSHLGLRADTQYF	TGCGCCAGCAGCCACTTGGGGCTTAGGGCAGATACGCAGTATTTT
NA	TRBJ2-3	NA	TRBV20-1	CSARGGRAVLTDTQYF	TGCAGTGCGAGGGGGGGGAGGGCCGTCCTCACAGATACGCAGTATTTT
few	TRBJ2-7	TRBD1	TRBV5-1	CASSLYGTGAYEQYF	TGCGCCAGCAGCTTGTATGGGACAGGGGCTTACGAGCAGTACTTC
NA	TRBJ2-5	TRBD2	TRBV5-1	CASSAGLAGAAQTQYF	TGCGCCAGCAGCGCGGGACTAGCGGGAGCGGCTCAGACCCAGTACTTC
few	TRBJ2-7	NA	TRBV7-2	CASSFYPVAESSYEQYF	TGTGCCAGCAGCTTCTACCCTGTGGCAGAAAGCTCCTACGAGCAGTACTTC
NA	TRBJ1-2	NA	TRBV4-3	CASSQDTGGGYTF	TGCGCCAGCAGCCAAGATACGGGGGGCGGCTACACCTTC
few	TRBJ2-1	TRBD1	TRBV5-1	CASGQPGQGNEQFF	TGCGCCAGCGGCCAACCGGGACAGGGCAATGAGCAGTTCTTC
few	TRBJ2-7	NA	TRBV6-2/TRBV6-3	CASSPMRDLRNEQYF	TGTGCCAGCAGTCCTATGCGGGACCTCAGAAACGAGCAGTACTTC
NA	TRBJ1-2	NA	TRBV12-1	CASSFSTGVYGYTF	TGTGCCAGCAGCTTTTCAACAGGGGTCTATGGCTACACCTTC
NA	TRBJ2-5	NA	TRBV7-9	CASSQALLKKTQYF	TGTGCCAGCAGCCAGGCGTTGCTTAAGAAGACCCAGTACTTC
NA	TRBJ2-3	NA	TRBV11-2	CASRRLVRADTQYF	TGTGCCAGCAGGAGACTAGTCCGGGCAGATACGCAGTATTTT
NA	TRBJ2-7	TRBD1	TRBV5-1	CASSPLQGTSYEQYF	TGCGCCAGCAGCCCGCTACAGGGGACCTCCTACGAGCAGTACTTC
NA	TRBJ2-1	NA	TRBV27	CASSLVAYTPNNEQFF	TGTGCCAGCAGTTTGGTCGCGTACACTCCTAACAATGAGCAGTTCTTC
few	TRBJ2-7	TRBD1	TRBV15	CATSRAGTENEQYF	TGTGCCACCAGCAGAGCCGGGACAGAAAACGAGCAGTACTTC
NA	TRBJ2-3	NA	TRBV5-6	CASSLKPSSTDTQYF	TGTGCCAGCAGCTTGAAGCCCTCTAGCACAGATACGCAGTATTTT